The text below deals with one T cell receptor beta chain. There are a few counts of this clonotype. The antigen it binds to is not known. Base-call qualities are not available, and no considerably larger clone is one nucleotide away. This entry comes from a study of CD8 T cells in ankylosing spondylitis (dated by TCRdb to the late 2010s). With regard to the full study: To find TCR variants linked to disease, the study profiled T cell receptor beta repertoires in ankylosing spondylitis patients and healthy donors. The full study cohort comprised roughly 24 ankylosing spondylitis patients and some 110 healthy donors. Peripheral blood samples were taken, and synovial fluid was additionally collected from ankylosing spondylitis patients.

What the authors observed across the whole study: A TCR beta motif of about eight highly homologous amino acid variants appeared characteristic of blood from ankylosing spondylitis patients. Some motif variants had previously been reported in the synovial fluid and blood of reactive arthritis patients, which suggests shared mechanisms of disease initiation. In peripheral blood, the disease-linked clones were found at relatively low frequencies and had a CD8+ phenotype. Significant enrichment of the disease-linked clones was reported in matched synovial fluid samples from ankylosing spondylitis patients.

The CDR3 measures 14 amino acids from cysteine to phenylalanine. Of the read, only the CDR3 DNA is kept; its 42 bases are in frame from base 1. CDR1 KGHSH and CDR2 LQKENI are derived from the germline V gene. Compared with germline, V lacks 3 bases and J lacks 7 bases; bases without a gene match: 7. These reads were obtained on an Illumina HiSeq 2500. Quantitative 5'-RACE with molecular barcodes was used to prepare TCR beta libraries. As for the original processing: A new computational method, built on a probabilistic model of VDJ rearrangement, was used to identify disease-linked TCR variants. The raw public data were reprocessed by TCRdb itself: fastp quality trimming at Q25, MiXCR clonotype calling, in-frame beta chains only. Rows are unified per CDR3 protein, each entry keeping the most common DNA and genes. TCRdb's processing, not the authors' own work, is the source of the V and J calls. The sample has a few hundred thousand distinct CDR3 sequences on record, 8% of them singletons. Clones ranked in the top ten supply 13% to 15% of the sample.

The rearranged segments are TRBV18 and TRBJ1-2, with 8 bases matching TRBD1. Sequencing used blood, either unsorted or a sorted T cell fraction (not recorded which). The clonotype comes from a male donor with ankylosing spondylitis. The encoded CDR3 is CASSPADREFGYTF. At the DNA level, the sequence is TGTGCCAGCTCACCCGCGGACAGGGAGTTTGGCTACACCTTC.